One sample yielded the 26 T cell receptor beta chains listed below, sequenced in a study of T cells in Graves' hyperthyroidism and ophthalmopathy. Amplification yielded TCR beta CDR3 regions, with RNA transcripts as the source. The HTBI primer set was used in a first-round RT-PCR of the TCR CDR3. TCRdb used MiXCR to reprocess the multiplex PCR reads, holding one entry per CDR3 protein. Of 500,000 to 700,000 distinct CDR3 sequences in the sample, 16% were seen once. What was sequenced was blood. The source of these receptors is a young woman with Graves' hyperthyroidism.

The V gene is TRBV14, the J gene TRBJ2-2; D unclear. This CDR3 is built from 15 residues. Germline V CDR1 and CDR2: SGHDN, FVKESK. V was shortened by 0 bases and J by 3 bases, with 8 bases between the two germline ends. CDR3 sequence reads: CASSQDPGDTGELFF. DNA of the CDR3: TGTGCCAGCAGCCAAGATCCTGGGGACACCGGGGAGCTGTTTTTT. The whole variable domain, filled in from reference TRBV14 and TRBJ2-2, reads EAGVTQFPSHSVIEKGQTVTLRCDPISGHDNLYWYRRVMGKEIKFLLHFVKESKQDESGMPNNRFLAERTGGTYSTLKVQPAELEDSGVYFCASSQDPGDTGELFFGEGSRLTVL.

At least ten counts were recorded for this clonotype. V gene TRBV18 combines with J gene TRBJ1-5; the D gene is possibly TRBD1 (6 bases). V gave up 5 bases and J gave up 1 base, with 15 bases separating them. The germline gives CDR1 KGHSH, CDR2 LQKENI. CDR3 length: 16 residues. Written as DNA, the CDR3 is TGTGCCAGCTCAAACCAACAGGGTTCGAGCAATCAGCCCCAGCATTTT. Its protein is CASSNQQGSSNQPQHF.

The genes are TRBV20-1 and TRBJ1-2; 7 bases are shared with TRBD1. Losses at the gene ends were 3 bases for V and 6 bases for J; bases not matched to a gene: 10. Germline V gene sequence: CDR1 DFQATT, CDR2 SNEGSKA (reference sequence). CDR3 length: 14 residues. CDR3 residues: CSARAGTGDHGYTF. In DNA form, the CDR3 reads TGCAGTGCTAGGGCCGGAACAGGGGATCATGGCTACACCTTC.

J is TRBJ1-1 and V is TRBV6-1, with D possibly being TRBD1 (6 bases). V was trimmed by 7 bases and J by 5 bases, leaving 20 bases between them. Germline V gives CDR1 MNHNS, CDR2 SASEGT. This CDR3 has 15 residues. The DNA for the CDR3 is TGTGCCAGCACCGCGAGCCGGGGGGGGCGGACTGAAGCTTTCTTT. This translates into CASTASRGGRTEAFF.

The chain is built from TRBV29-1 and TRBJ1-1; D perhaps matches TRBD1 (6 bases). Looked up from germline, CDR1 is SQVTM and CDR2 is ANQGSEA. The germline V and J ends were trimmed by 7 bases and 1 base, with 13 bases remaining between them. The CDR3 spans 13 residues. CDR3 nucleotides: TGCAGCGCCGGGAGGGGGGGGAACACTGAAGCTTTCTTT. Its translation: CSAGRGGNTEAFF.

This clonotype has only a few counts. CDR3 nucleotides: TGCGCCAGCAACCGGGGGGCAAAAGAGACCCAGTACTTC. This sequence encodes CASNRGAKETQYF. The gene calls are TRBV5-1 and TRBJ2-5, with a possible D match to TRBD2 (7 bases). Germline CDR1 is SGHRS and CDR2 is YFSETQ. Trimming took 6 bases from V and 3 from J, leaving 12 bases between them. There are 13 residues in the CDR3.

This clonotype was seen many times. The chain couples TRBV27 to TRBJ2-2; TRBD1 matches at 7 bases. The germline V gene encodes CDR1 MNHEY and CDR2 SMNVEV (reference sequence). V trimming: 5 bases; J trimming: 4 bases; junction bases outside the gene matches: 13. This CDR3 region has 17 residues. The DNA for the CDR3 is TGTGCCAGCAGTCACCCAGACGGACAGGCGATCACCGGGGAGCTGTTTTTT. It specifies CASSHPDGQAITGELFF.

This clonotype was recorded many times. The V and J genes are TRBV7-8 and TRBJ2-7; 7 nucleotides align to TRBD1. Unmatched junction bases numbered 3, after V lost 1 base and J lost 3 bases. The germline CDR1 and CDR2 sequences are SGHVS and FQNEAQ. The CDR3 spans 14 residues. CDR3 nucleotides: TGTGCCAGCAGCTTAGATGGGACAGTCTACGAGCAGTACTTC. As protein: CASSLDGTVYEQYF.

A single count supports this clonotype. A read error may be the cause here, since a much bigger clone is one base away. The rearrangement links TRBV18 to TRBJ2-2; possible D gene TRBD2, 6 bases. Germline V gene lookup returns CDR1 KGHSH and CDR2 LQKENI. This CDR3 has 16 amino acids. The chain's CDR3 is CASSPRAGDGTRELFF. The CDR3 nucleotides are TGTGCCAGCTCACCACGAGCGGGCGACGGCACCCGGGAGCTGTTTTTT.

With regard to this clonotype: This may arise from a read error, as a much more abundant clone is one base away. This sequence joins TRBV2 and TRBJ1-1, with TRBD1 matching 7 bases. V gave up 7 bases and J gave up 6 bases; unmatched junction bases: 20. Germline CDR1 SNHLY, CDR2 FYNNEI. This CDR3 is built from 17 residues. In nucleotides, the CDR3 is TGTGCCAGCACCTACCCAACAGGGGCGCGGATAGGCGCTGAAGCTTTCTTT. Its translation is CASTYPTGARIGAEAFF.

This clonotype was found a few times. The rearrangement links TRBV15 to TRBJ2-3, with a weak D call TRBD2 (6 bases). Trimming removed 1 base at V and 1 base at J, with 6 bases between. Germline loops: CDR1 LNHNV, CDR2 YYDKDF (reference sequence). The CDR3 loop spans 14 amino acids. The CDR3 loop reads CATSRGGGTDTQYF. CDR3 DNA: TGTGCCACCAGCAGAGGCGGGGGCACAGATACGCAGTATTTT. The full variable domain, completed using reference TRBV15 and TRBJ2-3, is DAMVIQNPRYQVTQFGKPVTLSCSQTLNHNVMYWYQQKSSQAPKLLFHYYDKDFNNEADTPDNFQSRRPNTSFCFLDIRSPGLGDTAMYLCATSRGGGTDTQYFGPGTRLTVL.

This clonotype was seen at least ten times. The chain couples TRBV20-1 to TRBJ2-7, with TRBD2 matching over 13 bases. Germline-derived CDR1 and CDR2 are DFQATT and SNEGSKA (reference sequence). CDR3 length: 13 amino acids. Trimming took 5 bases from V and 4 from J; bases not matched to a gene: 2. Here the CDR3 DNA reads TGCAGTGCTGGACTAGCGGGGGATTACGAGCAGTACTTC. This gives the protein CSAGLAGDYEQYF.

This clonotype was recorded many times. The chain couples TRBV2 to TRBJ2-7; TRBD1 is a possible D gene (6 bases). With 7 bases removed from V and 6 bases from J, the gap between germline ends came to 22 bases. This CDR3 is 15 amino acids long. CDR1 and CDR2 from the germline V gene are SNHLY and FYNNEI. DNA for the CDR3: TGTGCCAGCACCTCGGATCGGACAGCCGATAGCGAGCAGTACTTC. It is translated as CASTSDRTADSEQYF. Variable domain in full (rest from reference TRBV2 and TRBJ2-7): EPEVTQTPSHQVTQMGQEVILRCVPISNHLYFYWYRQILGQKVEFLVSFYNNEISEKSEIFDDQFSVERPDGSNFTLKIRSTKLEDSAMYFCASTSDRTADSEQYFGPGTRLTVT.

This clonotype was seen a handful of times. The chain combines TRBV20-1 with TRBJ2-1; no reliable D call. Germline assignment: CDR1 DFQATT and CDR2 SNEGSKA (reference sequence). The CDR3 totals 14 residues. Between the trimmed V and J ends, which lost 5 bases and 0 bases, there was a span of 11 bases. CDR3 residues: CSAANLSSYNEQFF. The CDR3 DNA reads as TGCAGTGCTGCCAACTTAAGCTCCTACAATGAGCAGTTCTTC.

This clonotype was found a few times. This rearrangement joins TRBV5-1 to TRBJ1-6, with D possibly being TRBD1 (5 bases). This CDR3 is built from 14 residues. V shed 0 bases and J shed 9 bases, with 10 bases lying between them. Germline loops: CDR1 SGHRS, CDR2 YFSETQ. The CDR3 here is CASSLGDLGSPLHF. CDR3 DNA sequence: TGCGCCAGCAGCTTGGGGGACCTCGGTTCACCCCTCCACTTT.

Turning to this clonotype: With a much larger clone just one base away, this may be a read error. The chain links TRBV20-1 to TRBJ2-1; 7 nucleotides agree with TRBD1. Losses at the gene ends were 3 bases for V and 1 base for J; bases not matched to a gene: 6. From germline, CDR1 is DFQATT and CDR2 SNEGSKA (reference sequence). The length of the CDR3 is 15 residues. The CDR3 loop is CSASSDRRSYNEQFF. CDR3 DNA: TGCAGTGCTAGCTCGGACAGGAGATCCTACAATGAGCAGTTCTTC.

The DNA of the CDR3 is TGTGCCAGCAACTCACAGGGGGCTTCTGAAGCTTTCTTT. Residues: CASNSQGASEAFF. This chain connects TRBV5-4 to TRBJ1-1; TRBD1 aligns across 9 bases. After removal of 6 bases from V and 6 bases from J, the junction contained 6 bases not matched to a gene. Germline V CDR1 and CDR2: SGHNT, YYREEE (reference sequence). This CDR3 has 13 amino acids.

This rearrangement joins TRBV28 to TRBJ2-5, with D perhaps matching TRBD1 (6 bases). The germline CDR1 and CDR2 sequences are MDHEN and SYDVKM. Trimming took off 6 bases at V and 2 bases at J, with 16 bases between the two ends. The CDR3 spans 15 residues. The CDR3 coding sequence is TGTGCCAGCAGCCACAGGGTCGGCAGGCAAGAGACCCAGTACTTC. Translation gives CASSHRVGRQETQYF.

There are many counts of this clonotype. The chain has TRBV2 and TRBJ2-7, with D perhaps matching TRBD1 (6 bases). Germline-derived CDR1 and CDR2 are SNHLY and FYNNEI. V gave up 7 bases and J gave up 7 bases, with 17 bases separating them. CDR3 length: 13 residues. The CDR3 nucleotides are TGTGCCAGCATGGACAGTGGGGTGGGGGAGCAGTACTTC. This gives the protein CASMDSGVGEQYF.

In this sample, this clonotype turned up many times. This sequence joins TRBV7-9 and TRBJ2-7, with TRBD1 identical over 12 bases. J was trimmed by 7 bases and V by 6 bases; bases with no gene match: 13. In germline, CDR1 is SEHNR, CDR2 FQNEAQ (reference sequence). The CDR3 is 16 amino acids. The CDR3 DNA follows: TGTGCCAGCAGGGGTGAGCCGGGACAGGGGGCCTGGGAGCAGTACTTC. It is translated as CASRGEPGQGAWEQYF.

This clonotype was seen a handful of times. The genes are TRBV6-5 and TRBJ2-1; D is unresolved. The V and J ends lost 1 base and 7 bases respectively, with 8 bases between them. Germline CDR1 is MNHEY and CDR2 is SVGAGI. This CDR3 region has 13 residues. In DNA, the CDR3 is TGTGCCAGCAGTTACTTGGCCTCAAATGAGCAGTTCTTC. It yields the protein CASSYLASNEQFF.

This clonotype was recorded many times. CDR3 sequence reads: CASSQMLAGGSEQYF. Written as DNA, the CDR3 is TGTGCCAGCAGCCAGATGCTAGCGGGAGGTAGCGAGCAGTACTTC. The rearrangement uses TRBV3-1 and TRBJ2-7; 11 bases match TRBD2. The CDR3 is 15 amino acids. Germline V CDR1 and CDR2: LGHDT, YNNKEL (reference sequence). Trimming cost V 3 bases and J 6 bases; bases outside gene matches: 7.

This chain connects TRBV6-1 to TRBJ1-2; tentative D call: TRBD1 (5 bases). Per the germline V gene, CDR1 is MNHNS and CDR2 is SASEGT. Trimming removed 0 bases from V and 1 base from J, with 9 bases in between. The length of the CDR3 is 15 residues. CDR3 loop: CASSEATGSNYGYTF. In DNA, the CDR3 is TGTGCCAGCAGTGAAGCCACAGGAAGTAACTATGGCTACACCTTC.

Concerning this clonotype: An end of the junction does not agree with germline; a read error may underlie this. The chain combines TRBV7-2 with TRBJ2-1; D is unresolved. The germline V gene has CDR1 SGHTA and CDR2 FQGNSA. This CDR3 has 15 amino acids. CDR3 amino acids: CASSLFPSSYSEQFF. Here the CDR3 DNA reads TGTGCCAGCAGCCTATTCCCCAGCTCCTACAGTGAGCAGTTCTTC. The complete variable domain, with remaining parts taken from reference TRBV7-2 and TRBJ2-1, reads GAGVSQSPSNKVTEKGKDVELRCDPISGHTALYWYRQSLGQGLEFLIYFQGNSAPDKSGLPSDRFSAERTGGSVSTLTIQRTQQEDSAVYLCASSLFPSSYSEQFFGPGTRLTVL.

This clonotype was observed a few times. The J gene is TRBJ1-2, the V gene TRBV3-1, with D perhaps matching TRBD1 (5 bases). Germline V lookup: CDR1 LGHDT, CDR2 YNNKEL (reference sequence). The CDR3 length is 15 residues. The V and J ends lost 0 bases and 4 bases respectively, with 12 bases between them. CDR3 in amino acids: CASSQDRWGFYGYTF. Written as DNA, the CDR3 is TGTGCCAGCAGCCAAGATCGGTGGGGGTTCTATGGCTACACCTTC.

This clonotype was observed a single time. Sequence at one end of the junction differs from germline and may be a read error. The chain joins TRBV28 to TRBJ2-3; D is undetermined. The germline V gene encodes CDR1 MDHEN and CDR2 SYDVKM. This CDR3 spans 14 amino acids. In nucleotides, the CDR3 is TGTGCCGGCAGTGCTCAAAGGGCCACAGATACGCAGTATTTT. It encodes CAGSAQRATDTQYF.